This T cell receptor beta chain was documented in a study of shared clonotypes between healthy human individuals. Deep-level assay runs were performed. Produced via immunoSEQ multiplex PCR; TCRdb's table is partial and in-frame only. Of around 240,000 clones in the sample, 65% were seen once. Findings and caveats of the study: Generally, naive subsets (rather than memory subsets) showed larger estimated richness.

As concerns this clone: The antigen is not known.

The CDR3 spans 13 residues. Trimming cost V 8 bases and J 1 base; bases outside gene matches: 4. CDR1 is MNHNS and CDR2 is SASEGT in the germline V gene. The clonotype comes from a young man in good health. Source material: memory CD4+ T cells sorted from blood. This sample's subset: CD45RA-negative fraction. The gene calls are TRBV6-1 and TRBJ1-1; 7 nucleotides line up with TRBD1. Written as DNA, the CDR3 is TGTGCCAGCGACAGGGCCTCGAACACTGAAGCTTTCTTT. Protein product: CASDRASNTEAFF.